In this sample, the clone carrying this T cell receptor beta chain turned up a few times. Its specificity is unknown. This entry belongs to a study of T cell responses to AZD1222 COVID-19 vaccine. Only in-frame clones appear in the TCRdb table, and some are missing; sequencing was by immunoSEQ multiplex PCR. This repertoire shows 95,000 to 100,000 clones, approximately 88% found once; its top ten account for approximately 15%. Study observations and caveats: No repertoire was sampled before or during the peak T cell response, only after it. The donor cohort was predominantly white British with a female majority, and clonal diversity may have been underestimated.

With 4 bases removed from V and 6 bases from J, the gap between germline ends came to 17 bases. From germline, CDR1 is KGHDR and CDR2 SFDVKD. The CDR3 is 15 amino acids. Sequencing was performed on peripheral blood, taken 28 days after the second AZD1222 dose. This chain joins TRBV24-1 and TRBJ1-1, with TRBD1 as a possible D gene (5 bases). This receptor was obtained from an adult who received the AZD1222 COVID-19 vaccine. The CDR3 protein is CATSDLDTGKAEAFF. CDR3 in DNA: TGTGCCACCAGTGACCTGGACACGGGGAAGGCTGAAGCTTTCTTT.